This is a list of T cell receptor beta chains from one sample in a study of lymphopenia after photon versus proton radiotherapy. Assay used: immunoSEQ multiplex PCR; TCRdb lists only in-frame clones, some missing. The data contain roughly 36,000 clones, 85% to 90% of them singletons. This material consisted of peripheral blood, taken from a patient treated with photon-based radiotherapy. These receptor sequences come from a woman in her fifties or sixties with pancreatic cancer. CDR3s include the opening cysteine and the closing phenylalanine or tryptophan. A D gene is named only where the DNA matches it firmly. The listing skips clone size in some rows; elsewhere it reads once, few, many or a size class.

TRBJ2-3 | TRBV6-5 | few | TRBD1 | CASRGTELTDTQYF | TGTGCCAGCAGGGGGACAGAGCTCACAGATACGCAGTATTTT
TRBJ1-4 | TRBV6-6 | - | TRBD1 | CASRTGTGGEKLFF | TGTGCCAGCAGGACCGGGACAGGGGGGGAAAAACTGTTTTTT
TRBJ2-7 | TRBV19 | - | TRBD2 | CASSMPGLAGVGSYEQYF | TGTGCCAGTAGTATGCCGGGACTAGCGGGAGTGGGCTCCTACGAGCAGTACTTC
TRBJ1-4 | TRBV19 | once | - | CASSIVPTDEKLFF | TGTGCCAGTAGTATAGTCCCGACGGATGAAAAACTGTTTTTT
TRBJ2-7 | TRBV6-6 | few | - | CASSLQGYEQYF | TGTGCCAGCAGTTTGCAGGGGTACGAGCAGTACTTC
TRBJ2-3 | TRBV7-9 | - | TRBD1 | CASSLRTGEGDTQYF | TGTGCCAGCAGCTTAAGGACAGGGGAAGGAGATACGCAGTATTTT
TRBJ2-5 | TRBV9 | - | TRBD2 | CASSVGGSTGETQYF | TGTGCCAGCAGCGTAGGCGGGAGCACGGGAGAGACCCAGTACTTC
TRBJ2-4 | TRBV29-1 | - | - | CSVCKDPRAKNIQYF | TGCAGCGTCTGCAAGGACCCGCGGGCCAAAAACATTCAGTACTTC
TRBJ2-7 | TRBV4-3 | - | - | CASSQVIGASYEQYF | TGCGCCAGCAGCCAAGTTATAGGAGCTTCCTACGAGCAGTACTTC
TRBJ2-3 | TRBV4-3 | - | TRBD2 | CASSQEGLAGVGGTDTQYF | TGCGCCAGCAGCCAAGAGGGACTAGCGGGAGTTGGCGGCACAGATACGCAGTATTTT
TRBJ2-3 | TRBV19 | - | - | CASSIAGADTQYF | TGTGCCAGTAGTATAGCAGGGGCAGATACGCAGTATTTT
TRBJ1-5 | TRBV28 | - | TRBD1 | CASKSPRQGAINQPQHF | TGTGCCAGCAAATCCCCCCGACAGGGGGCGATCAATCAGCCCCAGCATTTT
TRBJ1-5 | TRBV15 | - | - | CATSREAYSNQPQHF | TGTGCCACCAGCAGAGAAGCATATAGCAATCAGCCCCAGCATTTT
TRBJ1-6 | TRBV7-8 | once | - | CASSLSIQGNYNSPLHF | TGTGCCAGCAGCTTAAGTATCCAGGGGAACTATAATTCACCCCTCCACTTT
TRBJ2-7 | TRBV5-1 | - | TRBD1 | CASSSGTGNYEQYF | TGCGCCAGCAGCTCGGGGACAGGGAATTACGAGCAGTACTTC
TRBJ2-7 | TRBV6-5 | once | - | CASSRHQSYEQYF | TGTGCCAGCAGTCGGCACCAAAGCTACGAGCAGTACTTC
TRBJ2-3 | TRBV18 | - | TRBD1 | CASSPRGLADTQYF | TGTGCCAGCTCACCAAGGGGGCTAGCAGATACGCAGTATTTT
TRBJ2-5 | TRBV7-2 | - | TRBD1 | CASSPKDRGGGTQYF | TGTGCCAGCAGCCCAAAGGACAGGGGAGGGGGGACCCAGTACTTC
TRBJ1-1 | TRBV7-2 | - | - | CASSPQGLVNTEAFF | TGTGCCAGCAGCCCCCAAGGATTAGTGAACACTGAAGCTTTCTTT
TRBJ1-4 | TRBV15 | - | - | CATSKWQGNEKLFF | TGTGCCACCAGCAAATGGCAGGGTAATGAAAAACTGTTTTTT
TRBJ1-2 | TRBV19 | - | TRBD1 | CASTLPGQGAHGYTF | TGTGCCAGTACCCTACCGGGACAGGGGGCCCATGGCTACACCTTC
TRBJ2-6 | TRBV19 | - | - | CASTSRQTLPSGANVLTF | TGTGCCAGTACCTCCAGACAGACCTTACCCTCTGGGGCCAACGTCCTGACTTTC